This is a list of T cell receptor beta chains from one sample in a study of cytomegalovirus exposure and HLA in healthy donors. TCRdb's copy holds only in-frame clones and misses some; the assay was immunoSEQ multiplex PCR. The sample carries approximately 77,000 clones, over 60% recorded once. Sequencing input: PBMCs. These receptors came from a man aged 35-49 years in good health and CMV-seronegative. Both conserved end residues are part of each CDR3. The D gene is left open where the match is weak. For some rows the clone size is stated as once, few or many, or as a class when expanded; others skip it.

-	TRBV27	TRBJ1-5	-	CASSLSPYSNQPQHF	TGTGCCAGCAGTTTATCCCCTTATAGCAATCAGCCCCAGCATTTT
TRBD2	TRBV2	TRBJ2-1	-	CASSPLATRSRQFF	TGTGCCAGCAGTCCACTAGCGACCCGAAGTAGGCAGTTCTTC
TRBD2	TRBV11-1	TRBJ2-7	-	CASSLTGGVSYEQYF	TGTGCCAGCAGCTTAACGGGAGGAGTCTCCTACGAGCAGTACTTC
TRBD1	TRBV29-1	TRBJ2-3	-	CSVEGEGGRTDTQYF	TGCAGCGTTGAAGGTGAAGGGGGCCGGACAGATACGCAGTATTTT
-	TRBV6-6	TRBJ2-5	-	CASILAGAGNEQYF	-
-	TRBV19	TRBJ2-7	-	CASSIGGGDEQYF	TGTGCCAGTAGTATAGGAGGAGGGGACGAGCAGTACTTC
-	TRBV7-9	TRBJ1-4	-	CASSYSFATNEKLFF	TGTGCCAGCAGCTACAGCTTTGCAACTAATGAAAAACTGTTTTTT
TRBD1	TRBV7-9	TRBJ2-7	-	CASSLVAGGRQYF	TGTGCCAGCAGCTTGGTGGCAGGGGGCAGGCAGTACTTC
-	TRBV10-2	TRBJ1-2	-	CASSERGGGHGYTF	TGCGCCAGCAGTGAAAGGGGGGGTGGCCATGGCTACACCTTC
TRBD1	TRBV30	TRBJ2-2	-	CAWRTGDRRFTGELFF	TGTGCCTGGAGGACCGGGGACAGACGGTTCACCGGGGAGCTGTTTTTT
-	TRBV10-1	TRBJ2-7	-	CASSVGVSGEQYF	TGCGCCAGCAGTGTTGGCGTGTCGGGCGAGCAGTACTTC
TRBD1	TRBV19	TRBJ1-1	-	CASRRDRGNTEAFF	TGTGCCAGTCGACGGGACAGGGGAAATACTGAAGCTTTCTTT
TRBD1	TRBV30	TRBJ1-4	once	CALTPTGGYLATNEKLFF	TGTGCCTTAACCCCGACAGGGGGGTACCTTGCAACTAATGAAAAACTGTTTTTT
-	TRBV6-1	TRBJ1-5	once	CASSAQDLQPQHF	TGTGCCAGCAGTGCACAGGACCTCCAGCCCCAGCATTTT
-	TRBV2	TRBJ2-5	-	CASSILTGETQYF	TGTGCCAGCAGCATCTTAACGGGGGAGACCCAGTACTTC
TRBD2	TRBV27	TRBJ2-5	-	CASSPGGETQYF	TGTGCCAGCAGTCCGGGAGGGGAGACCCAGTACTTC
TRBD2	TRBV7-9	TRBJ2-1	-	CASSWGLAAYNEQFF	TGTGCCAGCAGCTGGGGACTAGCGGCCTACAATGAGCAGTTCTTC
TRBD1	TRBV7-3	TRBJ1-1	few	CASGQGANTEAFF	TGTGCCAGCGGACAGGGGGCGAACACTGAAGCTTTCTTT
TRBD2	TRBV5-6	TRBJ2-7	once	CASSSVLLAGDSYEQYF	TGTGCCAGCAGCTCGGTCCTACTAGCGGGGGACTCCTACGAGCAGTACTTC
-	TRBV27	TRBJ1-1	-	CASSTADSFTEAFF	TGTGCCAGCAGTACCGCGGACAGTTTCACTGAAGCTTTCTTT
TRBD1	TRBV29-1	TRBJ1-2	once	CSVKGQGNYGYTF	TGCAGCGTTAAAGGACAGGGCAACTATGGCTACACCTTC
TRBD1	TRBV7-2	TRBJ1-2	-	CASSPHDRVGYTF	TGTGCCAGCAGCCCTCACGACAGGGTCGGCTACACCTTC
TRBD1	TRBV4-1	TRBJ2-5	-	CASSQDRGQETQYF	TGCGCCAGCAGTCAGGACAGGGGCCAAGAGACCCAGTACTTC
-	TRBV7-2	TRBJ2-7	-	CASSLGAQRGEQYF	TGTGCCAGCAGCTTAGGTGCCCAGAGAGGCGAGCAGTACTTC
-	TRBV27	TRBJ2-7	-	CASSRPGVREQYF	TGTGCCAGCAGCCGCCCAGGGGTAAGGGAGCAGTACTTC
-	TRBV7-2	TRBJ2-1	few	CASSLEGAHNEQFF	TGTGCCAGCAGCTTAGAAGGGGCCCACAATGAGCAGTTCTTC
TRBD2	TRBV28	TRBJ2-5	-	CASSVRTSGRPNF	TGTGCCAGCAGTGTACGGACTAGCGGGAGGCCTAACTTC
TRBD1	TRBV2	TRBJ2-5	-	CASGEGQGQSETQYF	TGTGCCAGCGGTGAGGGACAGGGGCAGTCAGAGACCCAGTACTTC
TRBD1	TRBV5-6	TRBJ2-6	-	CASSLGDRRLPGANVLTF	TGTGCCAGCAGCCTGGGGGACAGGCGATTACCTGGGGCCAACGTCCTGACTTTC
TRBD1	TRBV6-1	TRBJ1-2	-	CASGGTGTGEIGYTF	TGTGCCAGCGGAGGAACCGGGACAGGGGAAATTGGCTACACCTTC
-	TRBV10-3	TRBJ1-5	-	CAIRGGGNQPQHF	TGTGCCATCAGGGGCGGGGGCAATCAGCCCCAGCATTTT
TRBD2	TRBV14	TRBJ2-3	-	CASSAGTSGLDTQYF	TGTGCCAGCAGCGCCGGGACTAGCGGACTAGATACGCAGTATTTT
TRBD2	TRBV5-4	TRBJ2-5	-	CASSLNSGRGETQYF	TGTGCCAGCAGCTTAAATAGCGGGAGGGGGGAGACCCAGTACTTC
TRBD1	TRBV5-1	TRBJ1-3	-	CASSSVSGQGASSGNTIYF	TGCGCCAGCAGCTCTGTATCTGGACAGGGCGCAAGCTCTGGAAACACCATATATTTT
TRBD1	TRBV5-8	TRBJ1-2	-	CASSLTGGLDYGYTF	TGTGCCAGCAGCTTAACAGGGGGACTCGACTATGGCTACACCTTC
-	TRBV5-6	TRBJ2-1	once	CASSTGQRANKWNEQFF	TGTGCCAGCAGCACAGGACAGAGAGCAAACAAGTGGAATGAGCAGTTCTTC
TRBD2	TRBV7-2	TRBJ2-1	-	CASSSRTSAGNEQFF	TGTGCCAGCAGCTCGAGGACTAGCGCAGGCAATGAGCAGTTCTTC
-	TRBV29-1	TRBJ2-7	-	CSVEIVQGGGYEQYF	TGCAGCGTTGAAATCGTCCAGGGGGGAGGCTACGAGCAGTACTTC
TRBD1	TRBV2	TRBJ1-4	-	CASSEEGQGLGNEKLFF	TGTGCCAGCAGTGAAGAAGGACAGGGGTTAGGTAATGAAAAACTGTTTTTT
TRBD2	TRBV4-2	TRBJ2-1	-	CASSQDGGDGLAYNEQFF	TGTGCCAGCAGCCAAGATGGGGGGGACGGACTAGCGTACAATGAGCAGTTCTTC
TRBD2	TRBV10-2	TRBJ2-1	-	CASSLAGVSYNEQFF	TGCGCCAGCAGTTTAGCGGGAGTCTCCTACAATGAGCAGTTCTTC
-	TRBV5-4	TRBJ2-7	-	CASSLAPSYEQYF	TGTGCCAGCAGCTTGGCTCCGTCCTACGAGCAGTACTTC
-	TRBV7-9	TRBJ1-5	-	CASSFRDQPQHF	TGTGCCAGCAGCTTCCGTGATCAGCCCCAGCATTTT
TRBD1	TRBV6-6	TRBJ2-7	-	CASRLTGDLSYEQYF	TGTGCCAGCAGGTTGACAGGGGACCTCTCCTACGAGCAGTACTTC
TRBD1	TRBV4-1	TRBJ1-2	-	CASSSPTGGYGYTF	TGCGCCAGCAGCTCGCCGACAGGGGGCTATGGCTACACCTTC
-	TRBV5-1	TRBJ2-1	-	CASSLNRPSSYNEQFF	TGCGCCAGCAGCTTGAATCGGCCTAGCTCCTACAATGAGCAGTTCTTC
-	TRBV11-2	TRBJ2-1	-	CASSPLQGPRGKEQFF	TGTGCCAGCAGCCCTCTTCAGGGCCCGCGGGGAAAGGAGCAGTTCTTC
TRBD2	TRBV5-4	TRBJ2-7	-	CASSFSGTSYEQYF	TGTGCCAGCAGCTTTAGCGGGACTTCCTACGAGCAGTACTTC